This T cell receptor (beta chain) was obtained from a study of radiotherapy plus CTLA-4 blockade in lung cancer. Study results and limitations: Radiotherapy with ipilimumab was followed by blood expansion of tumor-derived clones. Early clone dynamics of blood T cells, plus interferon-beta, reportedly predicted response best.

V was cut by 4 bases and J by 4 bases, with 17 bases left in between. Germline lookup yields CDR1 SGHNT and CDR2 YYREEE (reference sequence). There are 15 residues in the CDR3. Profiling relied on immunoSEQ multiplex PCR, and the TCRdb table lists in-frame clones only, not all of them. In the table there are about 77,000 clones, around 74% of which are singletons. Note on this clone: What it binds is unknown.

The rearrangement links TRBV5-4 to TRBJ1-2, with a tentative D call TRBD1 (6 bases). The clonotype originates from a human donor with non-small cell lung cancer whose response to radiotherapy plus ipilimumab could not be evaluated. This sample comprised peripheral blood, obtained from a patient treated with radiotherapy plus ipilimumab. Written as DNA, the CDR3 is TGTGCCAGCAGCCAGGGGAGACAGACGATCTATGGCTACACCTTC. It is translated as CASSQGRQTIYGYTF.